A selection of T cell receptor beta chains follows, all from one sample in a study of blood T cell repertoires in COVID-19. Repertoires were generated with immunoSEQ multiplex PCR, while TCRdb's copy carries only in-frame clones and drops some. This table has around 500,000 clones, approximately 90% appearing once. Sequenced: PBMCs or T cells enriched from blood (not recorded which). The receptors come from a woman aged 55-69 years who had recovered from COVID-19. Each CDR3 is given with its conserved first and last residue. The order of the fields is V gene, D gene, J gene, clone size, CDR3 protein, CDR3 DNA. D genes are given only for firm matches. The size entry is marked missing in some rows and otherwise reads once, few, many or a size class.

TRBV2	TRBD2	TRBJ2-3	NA	CASSPWTSGTDTQYF	TGTGCCAGCAGTCCTTGGACTAGTGGCACAGATACGCAGTATTTT
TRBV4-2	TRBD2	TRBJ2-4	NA	CASSQDKLAGGVWSTKNIQYF	TGTGCCAGCAGCCAAGATAAGCTAGCGGGGGGTGTATGGTCGACCAAAAACATTCAGTACTTC
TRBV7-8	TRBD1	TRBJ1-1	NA	CASSLLQGGGITEAFF	TGTGCCAGCAGCTTACTGCAGGGGGGAGGTATCACTGAAGCTTTCTTT
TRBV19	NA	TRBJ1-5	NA	CASSITRVVNQPQHF	TGTGCCAGTAGTATAACCAGGGTCGTCAATCAGCCCCAGCATTTT
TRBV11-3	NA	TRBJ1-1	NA	CASSSLLGGNTEAFF	TGTGCCAGCAGTTCCCTTTTGGGGGGGAACACTGAAGCTTTCTTT
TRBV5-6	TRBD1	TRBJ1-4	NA	CASSLEGGSNEKLFF	TGTGCCAGCAGCTTGGAAGGGGGCTCTAATGAAAAACTGTTTTTT
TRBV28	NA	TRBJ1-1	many	CASRFKGMNTEAFF	TGTGCCAGCAGGTTTAAGGGGATGAACACTGAAGCTTTCTTT
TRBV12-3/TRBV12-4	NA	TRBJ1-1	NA	CASTRLRWTEAFF	TGTGCCAGCACCCGGCTGAGGTGGACTGAAGCTTTCTTT
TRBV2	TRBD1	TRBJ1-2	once	CASSPQGGYGYTF	TGTGCCAGCAGTCCACAGGGGGGCTATGGCTACACCTTC
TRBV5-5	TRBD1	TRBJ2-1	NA	CASSLDRGLPNEQFF	TGTGCCAGCAGCTTGGACAGGGGGCTCCCCAATGAGCAGTTCTTC
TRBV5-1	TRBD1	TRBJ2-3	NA	CASSLAGGSTDTQYF	TGCGCCAGCAGCTTGGCAGGGGGCTCGACAGATACGCAGTATTTT
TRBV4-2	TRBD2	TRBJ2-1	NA	CASEEGGHNEQFF	TGTGCCAGTGAGGAGGGAGGGCACAATGAGCAGTTCTTC
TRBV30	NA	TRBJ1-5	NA	CAWSPGTGQPQHF	TGTGCCTGGAGTCCCGGTACCGGTCAGCCCCAGCATTTT
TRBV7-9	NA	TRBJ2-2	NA	CASSLALRVGYGELFF	TGTGCCAGCAGCTTAGCGCTCAGGGTAGGATACGGGGAGCTGTTTTTT
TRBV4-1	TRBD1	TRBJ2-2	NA	CASSPTGVGELFF	TGCGCCAGCAGCCCCACAGGGGTCGGGGAGCTGTTTTTT
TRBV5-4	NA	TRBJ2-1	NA	CASRPYGALMDEQFF	TGTGCCAGCAGACCTTATGGGGCCCTGATGGATGAGCAGTTCTTC
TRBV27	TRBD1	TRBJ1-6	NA	CASSLAGTGFDNSPLHF	TGTGCCAGCAGTTTAGCGGGGACAGGGTTTGATAATTCACCCCTCCACTTT
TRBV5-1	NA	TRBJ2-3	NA	CASSLEARGTDTQYF	TGCGCCAGCAGCTTGGAGGCTAGAGGCACAGATACGCAGTATTTT
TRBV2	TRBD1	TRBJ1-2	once	CASRRTGDTNYGYTF	TGTGCCAGCAGGAGGACAGGGGACACTAACTATGGCTACACCTTC
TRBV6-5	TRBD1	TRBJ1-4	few	CASSYTRQGYNEKLFF	TGTGCCAGCAGTTACACGAGACAGGGTTACAATGAAAAACTGTTTTTT
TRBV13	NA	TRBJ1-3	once	CASSDRGNTIYF	TGTGCCAGCAGCGACAGAGGAAACACCATATATTTT
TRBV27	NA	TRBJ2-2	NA	CASSNLGADTGELFF	TGTGCCAGCAGTAATTTGGGGGCGGACACCGGGGAGCTGTTTTTT
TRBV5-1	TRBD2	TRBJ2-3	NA	CASSLVPSGGARDTQYF	TGCGCCAGCAGCTTGGTGCCCAGCGGGGGGGCCAGAGATACGCAGTATTTT
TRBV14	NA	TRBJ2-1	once	CASSQAWQGDEQFF	TGTGCCAGCAGCCAAGCGTGGCAGGGCGATGAGCAGTTCTTC
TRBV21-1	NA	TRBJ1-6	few	CASREACFRGGYNSPLHF	TGTGCCAGCAGGGAAGCTTGTTTTAGGGGAGGTTATAATTCACCCCTCCACTTT
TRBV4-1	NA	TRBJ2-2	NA	CASSHLPSVPGELFF	TGCGCCAGCAGCCATTTACCTAGCGTGCCCGGGGAGCTGTTTTTT
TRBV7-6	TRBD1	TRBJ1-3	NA	CASSLLSQGAFSGNTIYF	TGTGCCAGCAGCTTACTGAGTCAGGGGGCATTTAGTGGAAACACCATATATTTT
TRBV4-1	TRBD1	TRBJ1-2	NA	CASSQVGQGYGYTF	TGCGCCAGCAGCCAAGTCGGACAGGGCTATGGCTACACCTTC
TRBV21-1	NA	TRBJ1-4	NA	CASSKLGARGIWYEKLFF	TGTGCCAGCAGCAAACTGGGGGCCAGGGGTATTTGGTATGAAAAACTGTTTTTT
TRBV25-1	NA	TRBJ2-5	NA	CASSMGAGQETQYF	TGTGCCAGCAGTATGGGAGCGGGTCAAGAGACCCAGTACTTC
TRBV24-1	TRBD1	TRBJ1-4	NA	CATQGATNEKLFF	TGTGCCACCCAGGGGGCAACTAATGAAAAACTGTTTTTT
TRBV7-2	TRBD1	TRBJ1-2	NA	CASSYTGVYGYTF	TGTGCCAGCAGCTATACAGGGGTCTATGGCTACACCTTC
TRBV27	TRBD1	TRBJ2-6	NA	CASSSLRDRQDSGANVLTF	TGTGCCAGCAGTTCACTCCGGGACAGGCAAGATTCTGGGGCCAACGTCCTGACTTTC
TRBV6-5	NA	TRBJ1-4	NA	CASSYNQAGNEKLFF	TGTGCCAGCAGTTACAATCAGGCCGGTAATGAAAAACTGTTTTTT
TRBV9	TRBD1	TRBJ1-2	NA	CASSQGADGYTF	TGTGCCAGCTCACAGGGGGCAGATGGCTACACCTTC
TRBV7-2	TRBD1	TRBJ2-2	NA	CASSLEGAMELFF	TGTGCCAGCAGCTTAGAGGGGGCCATGGAGCTGTTTTTT
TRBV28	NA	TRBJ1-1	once	CASSLGAGRTEAFF	TGTGCCAGCAGTTTAGGGGCCGGACGGACTGAAGCTTTCTTT
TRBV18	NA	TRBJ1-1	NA	CASSPSGQGTTEAFF	TGTGCCAGCTCACCATCCGGCCAGGGTACGACTGAAGCTTTCTTT
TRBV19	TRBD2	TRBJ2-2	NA	CASSMGSGGANTGELFF	TGTGCCAGTAGTATGGGTAGCGGGGGAGCGAACACCGGGGAGCTGTTTTTT
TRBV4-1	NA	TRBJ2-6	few	CASSQDRDTSGANVLTF	TGCGCCAGCAGCCAAGACCGAGACACCTCTGGGGCCAACGTCCTGACTTTC
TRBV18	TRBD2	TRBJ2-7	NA	CASSAGGNHEQYF	TGTGCCAGCTCCGCGGGGGGAAACCACGAGCAGTACTTC
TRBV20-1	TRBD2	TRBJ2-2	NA	CSASNVVTSGGGTGELFF	TGCAGTGCTAGTAATGTAGTGACTAGCGGGGGAGGGACCGGGGAGCTGTTTTTT
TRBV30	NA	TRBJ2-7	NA	CAWSGIGADYEQYF	TGTGCCTGGAGTGGGATAGGGGCGGACTACGAGCAGTACTTC
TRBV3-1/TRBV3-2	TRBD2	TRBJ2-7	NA	CASSPGRSGASYEQYF	TGTGCCAGCAGCCCCGGTCGAAGCGGGGCCTCCTACGAGCAGTACTTC